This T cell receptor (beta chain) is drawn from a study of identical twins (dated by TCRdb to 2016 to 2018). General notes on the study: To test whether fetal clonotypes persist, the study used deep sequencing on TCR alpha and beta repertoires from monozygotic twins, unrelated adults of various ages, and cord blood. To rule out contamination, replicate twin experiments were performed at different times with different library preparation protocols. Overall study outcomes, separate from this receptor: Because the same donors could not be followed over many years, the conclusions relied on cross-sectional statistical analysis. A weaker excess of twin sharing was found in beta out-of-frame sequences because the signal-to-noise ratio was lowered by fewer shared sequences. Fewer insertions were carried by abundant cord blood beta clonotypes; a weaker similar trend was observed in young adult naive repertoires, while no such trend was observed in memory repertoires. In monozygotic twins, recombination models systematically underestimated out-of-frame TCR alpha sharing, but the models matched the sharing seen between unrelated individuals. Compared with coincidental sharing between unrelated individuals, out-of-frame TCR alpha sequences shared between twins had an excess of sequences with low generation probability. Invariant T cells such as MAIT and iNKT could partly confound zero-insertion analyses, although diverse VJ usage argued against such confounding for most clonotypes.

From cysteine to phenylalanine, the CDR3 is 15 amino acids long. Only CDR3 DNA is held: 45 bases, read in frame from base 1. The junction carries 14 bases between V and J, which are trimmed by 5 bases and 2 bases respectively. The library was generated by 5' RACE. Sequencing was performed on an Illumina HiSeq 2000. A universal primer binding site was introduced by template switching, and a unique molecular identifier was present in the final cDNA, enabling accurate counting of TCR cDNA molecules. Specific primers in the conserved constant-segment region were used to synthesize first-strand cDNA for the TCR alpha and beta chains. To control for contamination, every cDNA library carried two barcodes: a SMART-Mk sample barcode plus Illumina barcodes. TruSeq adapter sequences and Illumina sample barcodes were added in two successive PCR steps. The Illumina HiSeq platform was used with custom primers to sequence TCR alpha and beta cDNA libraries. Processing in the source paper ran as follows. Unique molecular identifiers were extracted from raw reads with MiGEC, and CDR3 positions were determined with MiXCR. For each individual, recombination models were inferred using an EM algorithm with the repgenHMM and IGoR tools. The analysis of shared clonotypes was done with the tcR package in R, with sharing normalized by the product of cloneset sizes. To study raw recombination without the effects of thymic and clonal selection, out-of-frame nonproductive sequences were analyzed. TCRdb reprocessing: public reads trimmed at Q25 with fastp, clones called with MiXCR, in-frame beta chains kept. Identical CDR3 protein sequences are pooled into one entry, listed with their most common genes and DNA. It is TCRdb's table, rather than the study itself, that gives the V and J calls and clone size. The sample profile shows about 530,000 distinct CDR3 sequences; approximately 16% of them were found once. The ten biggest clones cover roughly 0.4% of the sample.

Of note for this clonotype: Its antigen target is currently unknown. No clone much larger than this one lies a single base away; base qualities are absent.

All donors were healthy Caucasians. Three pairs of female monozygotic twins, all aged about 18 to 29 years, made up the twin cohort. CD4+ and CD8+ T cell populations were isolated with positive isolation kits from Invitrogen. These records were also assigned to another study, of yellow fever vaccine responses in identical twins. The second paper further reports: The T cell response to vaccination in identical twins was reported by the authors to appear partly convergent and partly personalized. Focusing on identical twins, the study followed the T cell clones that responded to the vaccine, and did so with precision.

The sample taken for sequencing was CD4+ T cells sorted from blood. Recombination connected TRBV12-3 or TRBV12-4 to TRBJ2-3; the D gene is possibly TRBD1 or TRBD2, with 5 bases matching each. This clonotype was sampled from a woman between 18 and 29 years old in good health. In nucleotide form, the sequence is TGTGCCAGCAGTACCACGGGGCCTAACACAGATACGCAGTATTTT. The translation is CASSTTGPNTDTQYF.